The 17 T cell receptor beta chains listed next were all sequenced from one sample in a study of T cells after yellow fever vaccination. MiXCR was run by TCRdb on the 5' RACE reads, yielding one entry per CDR3 protein. The repertoire includes 500,000 to 700,000 distinct CDR3 sequences, about 19% of them detected once, and around 15% sits in the top ten. The material sequenced was PBMCs, taken 15 days after the yellow fever booster vaccination. The receptors originated from a young man who received the YFV17D yellow fever vaccine.

This clonotype was detected only a few times. V and J are TRBV6-1 and TRBJ2-3; the D gene is possibly TRBD1 (5 bases). Trimming cost V 8 bases and J 0 bases, with 15 bases left between them. Germline lookup yields CDR1 MNHNS and CDR2 SASEGT. The CDR3 is made up of 15 amino acids. This CDR3 reads CASGETALSTDTQYF. Written as DNA, the CDR3 is TGTGCCAGCGGCGAGACAGCGTTAAGCACAGATACGCAGTATTTT.

J is TRBJ2-1 and V is TRBV29-1, with D maybe TRBD2 (5 bases). Germline CDR1 and CDR2: SQVTM and ANQGSEA. The CDR3 is made up of 12 amino acids. V was trimmed by 5 bases and J by 6 bases, leaving 11 bases between them. CDR3 DNA: TGCAGCGTTTCGCTAGCTGGCAATGAGCAGTTCTTC. This translates into CSVSLAGNEQFF.

Only a few counts were recorded for this clonotype. The rearrangement uses TRBV7-9 and TRBJ2-1; 13 bases match TRBD2. V shed 5 bases, J shed 7 bases, and the junction held 8 bases outside the gene matches. CDR1 is SEHNR, CDR2 FQNEAQ, per germline (reference sequence). This CDR3 region has 16 residues. The CDR3 DNA reads as TGTGCCAGCAGCGCCACCGGGACTAGCGGGACTAATGAGCAGTTCTTC. It translates to CASSATGTSGTNEQFF.

The chain recombines TRBV9 with TRBJ2-1; D may be TRBD2 (6 bases). The CDR3 has 15 amino acids. CDR1 is SGDLS, CDR2 YYNGEE, per germline. V lost 3 bases and J 2 bases, leaving 12 bases between the germline ends. CDR3 residues: CASSGRVAAYNEQFF. As DNA, the CDR3 is TGTGCCAGCAGCGGCCGGGTAGCGGCCTACAATGAGCAGTTCTTC.

This clonotype was seen only a few times. The V call is TRBV28, the J call TRBJ1-5; D is uncertain. Trimming removed 6 bases from V and 11 bases from J, with 17 bases in between. The CDR3 consists of 13 residues. The V gene's germline CDR1 is MDHEN and CDR2 SYDVKM. The CDR3 DNA reads TGTGCCAGCAGCCATGACCGGGGTGGGGCCCAGCATTTT. Protein sequence: CASSHDRGGAQHF.

This clonotype has a handful of counts. The chain links TRBV5-1 to TRBJ2-1, with unresolved D. This CDR3 is 15 amino acids long. Germline V gene sequence: CDR1 SGHRS, CDR2 YFSETQ. Trimming cost V 0 bases and J 5 bases, with 12 bases left between them. CDR3 bases: TGCGCCAGCAGCTTGGTGGCAGAACCAGACAATGAGCAGTTCTTC. This sequence encodes CASSLVAEPDNEQFF.

This chain uses TRBV7-9 with TRBJ2-4, with 8 bases aligning to TRBD1. The CDR3 covers 14 residues. V shed 4 bases, J shed 6 bases, and the junction held 5 bases outside the gene matches. Per germline, CDR1 SEHNR and CDR2 FQNEAQ (reference sequence). This chain's CDR3 is CASSSGQAGNIQYF. The CDR3 DNA reads as TGTGCCAGCAGCTCGGGACAGGCAGGAAACATTCAGTACTTC.

This clonotype turned up a few times. The rearrangement uses TRBV5-1 and TRBJ2-5; unclear D gene. CDR3 length: 13 residues. The ends were cut back, 4 bases at V and 5 bases at J, with 12 bases in the middle. In germline, CDR1 is SGHRS, CDR2 YFSETQ. The CDR3 sequence is CASSQGPAETQYF. Here the CDR3 DNA reads TGCGCCAGCAGCCAAGGACCCGCGGAGACCCAGTACTTC.

The CDR3 region is CASNQDFEQYF. CDR3 nucleotides: TGCGCCAGCAACCAGGACTTCGAGCAGTACTTC. The chain is built from TRBV5-1 and TRBJ2-7, with D perhaps matching TRBD2 (5 bases). Germline V gene data show CDR1 as SGHRS and CDR2 as YFSETQ. The CDR3 runs 11 residues. With 6 bases removed from V and 6 bases from J, the gap between germline ends came to 10 bases.

This clonotype showed up just a few times. The chain couples TRBV12-3 or TRBV12-4 to TRBJ2-4; possibly TRBD1 for D (5 bases). Trimming pared 3 bases from V and 0 bases from J, leaving 9 bases between. CDR3 size: 15 residues. DNA of the CDR3: TGTGCCAGCAGTTTCCGACAGCTAGCCAAAAACATTCAGTACTTC. It specifies CASSFRQLAKNIQYF.

The chain's CDR3 is CASSPRGETANYGYTF. DNA of the CDR3: TGTGCCAGCTCACCACGAGGGGAGACAGCTAACTATGGCTACACCTTC. This chain joins TRBV18 and TRBJ1-2; weak D call: TRBD1 (5 bases). CDR1 is KGHSH and CDR2 is LQKENI in the germline V gene. Trimming shortened V by 1 base and J by 0 bases, and 12 bases separated the two germline ends. The CDR3 is made up of 16 amino acids.

This clonotype occurred a few times. The genes are TRBV4-2 and TRBJ2-2; D is possibly TRBD1 (6 bases). V was cut by 7 bases and J by 2 bases, with 17 bases left in between. The CDR3 sequence is 16 residues long. Germline V lookup: CDR1 LGHNA, CDR2 YNFKEQ. This CDR3 reads CASTPGVGHNTGELFF. In nucleotides, the CDR3 is TGTGCCAGCACCCCAGGGGTCGGGCATAACACCGGGGAGCTGTTTTTT.

This clonotype was detected only a few times. The chain links TRBV18 to TRBJ2-3; possible D gene TRBD2, 5 bases. The CDR3 runs to 14 residues. Germline V gives CDR1 KGHSH, CDR2 LQKENI. Deletions cut 0 bases from V and 6 bases from J, with 10 bases between. The CDR3 is CASSPPVGADTQYF. The CDR3 coding sequence is TGTGCCAGCTCACCACCTGTGGGAGCGGATACGCAGTATTTT.

In this sample, this clonotype turned up a few times. The rearrangement links TRBV28 to TRBJ2-4; D not resolved. The CDR3 is made up of 15 amino acids. Germline CDR1 MDHEN, CDR2 SYDVKM. V was shortened by 7 bases and J by 0 bases, with 13 bases between the two germline ends. CDR3 nucleotides: TGTGCCAGCATCTCGTCCGGAGTAGCCAAAAACATTCAGTACTTC. This gives the protein CASISSGVAKNIQYF.

This clonotype was recorded at least ten times. J is TRBJ1-5 and V is TRBV20-1; no reliable D call. V was shortened by 0 bases and J by 3 bases, with 9 bases between the two germline ends. CDR1 DFQATT and CDR2 SNEGSKA come from the germline V gene (reference sequence). The CDR3 is 14 residues long. The CDR3 protein is CSARDIRDNQPQHF. CDR3 DNA: TGCAGTGCTAGAGATATAAGGGACAATCAGCCCCAGCATTTT.

This clonotype was found a few times. The CDR3 coding sequence is TGCAGCGTGGGGGTGGGACGGCCTTACTATGGCTACACCTTC. Translated: CSVGVGRPYYGYTF. The rearrangement uses TRBV29-1 and TRBJ1-2; tentatively, D is TRBD1 (5 bases). The CDR3 totals 14 residues. Germline assignment: CDR1 SQVTM and CDR2 ANQGSEA. Trimming stripped 6 bases from V and 3 bases from J, with 17 bases between.

This sequence joins TRBV20-1 and TRBJ1-4; D is unresolved. Germline V gives CDR1 DFQATT, CDR2 SNEGSKA (reference sequence). The CDR3 has 14 residues. Trimming took off 5 bases at V and 0 bases at J, with 10 bases between the two ends. CDR3 sequence reads: CSAVGAATNEKLFF. The DNA of the CDR3 is TGCAGTGCTGTAGGAGCGGCAACTAATGAAAAACTGTTTTTT.